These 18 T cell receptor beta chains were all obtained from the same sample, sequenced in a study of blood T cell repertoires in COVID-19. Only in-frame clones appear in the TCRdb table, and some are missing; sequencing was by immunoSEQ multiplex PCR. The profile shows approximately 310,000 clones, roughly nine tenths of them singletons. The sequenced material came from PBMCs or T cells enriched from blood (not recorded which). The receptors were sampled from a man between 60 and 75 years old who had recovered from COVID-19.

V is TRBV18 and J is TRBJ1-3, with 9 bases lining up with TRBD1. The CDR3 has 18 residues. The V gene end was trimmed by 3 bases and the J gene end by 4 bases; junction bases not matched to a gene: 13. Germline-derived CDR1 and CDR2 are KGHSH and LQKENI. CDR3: CASSPRPGTGLFGNTIYF. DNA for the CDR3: TGTGCCAGCTCACCCCGTCCCGGGACAGGGTTATTCGGAAACACCATATATTTT.

CDR3 coding DNA: TGTGCCAGCAGTCACCGACAGGGCAGACAGTTCTTC. It encodes CASSHRQGRQFF. The rearrangement uses TRBV6-5 and TRBJ2-1, with TRBD1 matching over 7 bases. The V gene's germline CDR1 is MNHEY and CDR2 SVGAGI. The CDR3 sequence is 12 residues long. J gave up 13 bases and V 5 bases, and 8 bases lay outside the gene matches.

The CDR3 region is CASSQGQGNKNIQYF. In DNA, the CDR3 is TGTGCCAGCAGCCAGGGACAGGGCAACAAAAACATTCAGTACTTC. J is TRBJ2-4 and V is TRBV5-4; TRBD1 agrees at 9 bases. The CDR3 loop spans 15 amino acids. Germline loops: CDR1 SGHNT, CDR2 YYREEE (reference sequence). The junction had 5 bases not matched to a gene; V was cut back by 4 bases and J by 3 bases.

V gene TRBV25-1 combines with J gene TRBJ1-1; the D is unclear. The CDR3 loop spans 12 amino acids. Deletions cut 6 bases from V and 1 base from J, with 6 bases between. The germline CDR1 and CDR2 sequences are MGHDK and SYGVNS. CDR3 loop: CASRLGNTEAFF. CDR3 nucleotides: TGTGCCAGCAGACTCGGGAACACTGAAGCTTTCTTT.

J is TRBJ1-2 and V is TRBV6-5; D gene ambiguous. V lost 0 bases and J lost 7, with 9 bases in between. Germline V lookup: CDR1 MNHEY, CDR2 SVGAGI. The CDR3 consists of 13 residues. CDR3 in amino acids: CASSYSEGVGYTF. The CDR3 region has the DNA TGTGCCAGCAGTTACTCAGAGGGTGTTGGCTACACCTTC.

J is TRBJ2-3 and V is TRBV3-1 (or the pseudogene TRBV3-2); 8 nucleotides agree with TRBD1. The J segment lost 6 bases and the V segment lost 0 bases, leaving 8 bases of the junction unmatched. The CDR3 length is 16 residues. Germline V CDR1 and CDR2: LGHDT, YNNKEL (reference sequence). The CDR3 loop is CASSQDRAGGVDTQYF. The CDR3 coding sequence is TGTGCCAGCAGCCAAGATAGGGCAGGGGGCGTGGATACGCAGTATTTT.

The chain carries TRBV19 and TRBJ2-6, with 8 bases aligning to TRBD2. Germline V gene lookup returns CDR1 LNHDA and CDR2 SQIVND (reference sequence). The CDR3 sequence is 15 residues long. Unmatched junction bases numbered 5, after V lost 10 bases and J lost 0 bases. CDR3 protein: CATLAGPSGANVLTF. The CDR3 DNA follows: TGTGCCACATTAGCGGGACCCTCTGGGGCCAACGTCCTGACTTTC. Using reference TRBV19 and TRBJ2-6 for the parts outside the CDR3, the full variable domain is DGGITQSPKYLFRKEGQNVTLSCEQNLNHDAMYWYRQDPGQGLRLIYYSQIVNDFQKGDIAEGYSVSREKKESFPLTVTSAQKNPTAFYLCATLAGPSGANVLTFGAGSRLTVL.

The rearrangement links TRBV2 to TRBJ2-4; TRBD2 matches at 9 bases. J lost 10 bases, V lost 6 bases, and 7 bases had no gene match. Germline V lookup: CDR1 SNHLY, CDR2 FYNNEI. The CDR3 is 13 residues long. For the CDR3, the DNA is TGTGCCAGCAGGCGGGGACTAGCAGATATTCAGTACTTC. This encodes CASRRGLADIQYF. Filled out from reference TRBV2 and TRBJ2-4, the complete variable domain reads EPEVTQTPSHQVTQMGQEVILRCVPISNHLYFYWYRQILGQKVEFLVSFYNNEISEKSEIFDDQFSVERPDGSNFTLKIRSTKLEDSAMYFCASRRGLADIQYFGAGTRLSVL.

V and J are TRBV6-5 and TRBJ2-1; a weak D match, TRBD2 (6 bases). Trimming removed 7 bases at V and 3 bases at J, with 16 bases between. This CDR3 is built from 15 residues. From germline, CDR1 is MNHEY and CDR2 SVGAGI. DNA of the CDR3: TGTGCCAGCACCCTGGGGGGAACAGGCTACAATGAGCAGTTCTTC. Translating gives CASTLGGTGYNEQFF.

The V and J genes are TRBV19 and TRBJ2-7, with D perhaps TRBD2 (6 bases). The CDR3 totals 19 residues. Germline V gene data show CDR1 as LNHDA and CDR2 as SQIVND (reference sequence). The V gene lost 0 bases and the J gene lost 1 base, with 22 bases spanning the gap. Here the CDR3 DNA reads TGTGCCAGTAGTATAGATCGGGACTGGCATTGGCATAATTCCTACGAGCAGTACTTC. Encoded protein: CASSIDRDWHWHNSYEQYF.

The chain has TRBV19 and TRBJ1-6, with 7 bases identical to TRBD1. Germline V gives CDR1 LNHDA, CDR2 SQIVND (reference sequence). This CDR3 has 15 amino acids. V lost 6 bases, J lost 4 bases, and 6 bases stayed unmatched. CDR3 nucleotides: TGTGCCAGTAGCTTACCGGGACAGTATAATTCACCCCTCCACTTT. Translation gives CASSLPGQYNSPLHF.

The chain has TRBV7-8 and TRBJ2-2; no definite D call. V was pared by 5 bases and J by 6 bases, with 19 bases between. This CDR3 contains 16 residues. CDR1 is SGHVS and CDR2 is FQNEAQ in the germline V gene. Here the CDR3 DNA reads TGTGCCAGCAGCCCTTCCTCCTCCCTAGAGGCCGGGGAGCTGTTTTTT. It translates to CASSPSSSLEAGELFF.

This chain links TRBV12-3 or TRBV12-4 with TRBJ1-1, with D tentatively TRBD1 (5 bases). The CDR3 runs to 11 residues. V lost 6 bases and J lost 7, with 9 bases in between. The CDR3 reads CASSPQGEAFF. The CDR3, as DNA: TGTGCCAGCAGCCCTCAGGGTGAAGCTTTCTTT.

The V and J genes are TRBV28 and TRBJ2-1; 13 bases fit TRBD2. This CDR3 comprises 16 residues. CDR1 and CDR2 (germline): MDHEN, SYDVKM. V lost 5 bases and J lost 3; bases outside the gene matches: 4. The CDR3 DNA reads TGTGCCAGCAGTCCACTAGCGGGAGGGGTCTACAATGAGCAGTTCTTC. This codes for CASSPLAGGVYNEQFF. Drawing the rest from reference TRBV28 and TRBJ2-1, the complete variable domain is DVKVTQSSRYLVKRTGEKVFLECVQDMDHENMFWYRQDPGLGLRLIYFSYDVKMKEKGDIPEGYSVSREKKERFSLILESASTNQTSMYLCASSPLAGGVYNEQFFGPGTRLTVL.

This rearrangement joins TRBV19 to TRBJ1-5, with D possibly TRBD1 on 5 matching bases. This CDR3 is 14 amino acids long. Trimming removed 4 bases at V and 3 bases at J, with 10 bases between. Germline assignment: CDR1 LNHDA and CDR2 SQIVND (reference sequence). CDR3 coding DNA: TGTGCCAGTAGTAAGGGAGGGGACAATCAGCCCCAGCATTTT. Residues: CASSKGGDNQPQHF.

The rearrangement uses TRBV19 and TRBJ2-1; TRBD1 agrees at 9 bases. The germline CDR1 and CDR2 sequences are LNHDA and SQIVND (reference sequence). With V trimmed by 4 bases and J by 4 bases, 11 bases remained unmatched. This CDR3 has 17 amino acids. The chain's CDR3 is CASSTVRMDRGYNEQFF. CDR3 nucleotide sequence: TGTGCCAGTAGTACCGTTCGAATGGACAGGGGATACAATGAGCAGTTCTTC. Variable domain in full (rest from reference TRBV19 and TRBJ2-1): DGGITQSPKYLFRKEGQNVTLSCEQNLNHDAMYWYRQDPGQGLRLIYYSQIVNDFQKGDIAEGYSVSREKKESFPLTVTSAQKNPTAFYLCASSTVRMDRGYNEQFFGPGTRLTVL.

The CDR3 DNA reads as TGTGCCAGCAGCTTGGGTTACAGGGGGCGCCTTCACGAGCAGTACTTC. Protein: CASSLGYRGRLHEQYF. V is TRBV5-5 and J is TRBJ2-7, with 9 bases fitting TRBD1. V shed 0 bases, J shed 5 bases, and the junction held 9 bases outside the gene matches. The germline CDR1 and CDR2 sequences are SGHKS and YYEKEE (reference sequence). The CDR3 has 16 amino acids.

The DNA for the CDR3 is TGTGCCAGCAGCCCAGGCGGGGGGCACAGGCAGAACACTGAAGCTTTCTTT. Its translation: CASSPGGGHRQNTEAFF. The V gene is TRBV7-8, the J gene TRBJ1-1; maybe TRBD1 (6 bases). V lost 5 bases to trimming and J lost 1 base, with 20 bases between them. The germline gives CDR1 SGHVS, CDR2 FQNEAQ. The CDR3 sequence is 17 residues long. Based on the CDR3 plus reference TRBV7-8 and TRBJ1-1, the full variable domain is GAGVSQSPRYKVAKRGQDVALRCDPISGHVSLFWYQQALGQGPEFLTYFQNEAQLDKSGLPSDRFFAERPEGSVSTLKIQRTQQEDSAVYLCASSPGGGHRQNTEAFFGQGTRLTVV.